This T cell receptor (beta chain) was retrieved from a study of neurological immune-mediated disorders (dated 2019 in TCRdb). General notes on the study: Using UMI-based sequencing, the study compared peripheral blood TCR-beta repertoires from patients with HTLV-I-associated myelopathy (HAM/TSP), patients with multiple sclerosis, and healthy controls. Alongside PBMC samples, the set of approximately 100 TCR-beta libraries contained longitudinal samples, technical triplicates, and paired CD4+ and CD8+ T-cell subsets that had been sorted. Longitudinal HAM/TSP and healthy donors had 3 time-points each (about 3-45 month intervals). The cohort comprised 68 subjects: 15 or so HAM/TSP patients, 34 multiple sclerosis patients and 20 or so healthy controls.

The trim is 5 bases for V and 8 bases for J, with a gap of 12 bases between the germline ends. From the cysteine through the phenylalanine, the CDR3 covers 13 amino acids. The only DNA kept is the CDR3, 39 bases in frame from the first base. CDR1 and CDR2 were assigned from the germline V gene as SGHTA and FQGTGA. General conclusions and limits of the study: TCR clonal expansion was highest in HAM/TSP patients and lowest in MS patients, with MS patients falling below even healthy controls. Across subjects, expanded clones never shared an identical CDR3 amino acid sequence, which suggests that the TCR-beta repertoires in every group were private.

To synthesize cDNA, template-switch 5'RACE was performed with a primer carrying a 10-nucleotide random unique molecular identifier so that each TCR transcript was tagged. Every sequencing run yielded over 180 million TCR-beta sequences covering 15-18 subjects. The RNeasy kit was used to extract total RNA. TCR-beta VDJ regions were amplified with primers for the TCR constant region and the 5'RACE anchor, using the KAPA Real-time Library Amplification kit. Sample indexes and Illumina adaptors were added in a first PCR, and a second PCR then increased library yield. The roughly 650 bp TCR product was size-selected on a 2% E-gel SizeSelection system after Ampure bead purification. Library quality was checked on a Bioanalyzer, concentration was measured with Qubit, and libraries were quantified with the Kapa Library Quantification kit before pooling. An Illumina HiSeq 2500 was used to sequence the libraries paired-end at 2 x 150 bp. To increase sequence diversity, roughly 25-31% phiX was spiked into each library pool. In the source study's methods: Quality-filtered reads were processed with the UMI-based MiGEC pipeline, and over 80% of raw TCR sequences were removed by the MiGEC pipeline during error correction. VDJ genes were aligned to IMGT germline references, and clonotypes were defined by unique CDR3 amino acid sequence plus V-J genes. VDJtools evaluated clonal expansion, Shannon diversity and CDR3 relatedness (CalcPairwiseDistances, ClusterSamples); CLCbio workbench built phylogenetic trees. A clone was classed as expanded if it had 8 or more unique UMIs, a cutoff based on coefficient-of-variation modelling across technical triplicates. In TCRdb, the public reads were trimmed at Q25 with fastp and aligned with MiXCR, with productive beta chains retained. Merged by CDR3 protein, the rows form single entries marked with the most common genes and DNA. The V and J calls reflect TCRdb's pipeline rather than the authors' work. The sample has tens of thousands of distinct CDR3 sequences on record, 10% of them singletons. The top ten clones comprise under 2% of the sample.

The sample's time point, from its label and the paper: longitudinal time-point 1 (baseline). Healthy controls were blood bank volunteers in Maryland, USA. Unsorted PBMC libraries were generated from 2 million PBMCs stored in RNAlater at -80 °C until RNA extraction. Peripheral blood underwent Ficoll-Hypaque density gradient centrifugation to isolate PBMCs, which were then cryopreserved in liquid nitrogen. This clonotype showed up many times. Its antigen has not been determined. The sample holds no much larger clone one base away, and base qualities are not on file. The rearrangement combines TRBV7-3 with TRBJ2-2; the D gene is not confidently resolved. The specimen sequenced was PBMCs. The source of this sequence is a woman in her thirties or forties in good health. The DNA sequence reads TGTGCCAGCAGCGCCAACTCAAGGGGGGAGCTGTTTTTT. Translation gives CASSANSRGELFF.